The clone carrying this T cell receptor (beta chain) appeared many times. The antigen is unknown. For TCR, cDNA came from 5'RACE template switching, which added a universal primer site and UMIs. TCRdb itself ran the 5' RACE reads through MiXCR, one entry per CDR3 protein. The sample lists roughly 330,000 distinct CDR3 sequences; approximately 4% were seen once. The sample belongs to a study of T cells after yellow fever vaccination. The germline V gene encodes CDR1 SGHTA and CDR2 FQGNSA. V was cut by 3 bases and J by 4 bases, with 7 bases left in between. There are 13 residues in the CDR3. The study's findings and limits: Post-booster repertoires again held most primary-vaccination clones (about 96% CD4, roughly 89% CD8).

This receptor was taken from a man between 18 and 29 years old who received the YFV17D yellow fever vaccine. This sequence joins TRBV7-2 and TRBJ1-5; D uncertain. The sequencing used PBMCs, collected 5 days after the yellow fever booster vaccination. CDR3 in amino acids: CASSFQENQPQHF. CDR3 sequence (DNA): TGTGCCAGCAGCTTTCAGGAGAATCAGCCCCAGCATTTT.